Following are 19 T cell receptor beta chains from one sample sequenced in a study of identical twins. TCRdb recomputed calls from the 5' RACE reads with MiXCR, one row per CDR3 protein. The sample has 520,000 or so distinct CDR3 sequences, approximately 22% seen once. These data also featured in a second study, about T cells expressing NK-cell markers.

The sample was CD4+ T cells sorted from blood. The origin of the receptors is a woman aged 18-29 years in good health.

This chain links TRBV19 with TRBJ2-1; possible D gene TRBD2, 5 bases. CDR3 length: 14 residues. Germline assignment: CDR1 LNHDA and CDR2 SQIVND (reference sequence). Between the trimmed V and J ends, which lost 3 bases and 9 bases, there was a span of 15 bases. The CDR3 bases are TGTGCCAGTAGTATTGGACCAAAAGGAGGTGAGCAGTTCTTC. Amino acid sequence: CASSIGPKGGEQFF.

The chain has TRBV20-1 and TRBJ2-7; 10 bases are shared with TRBD2. V was pared by 6 bases and J by 4 bases, with 9 bases of the junction left unmatched. Per germline, CDR1 DFQATT and CDR2 SNEGSKA (reference sequence). The CDR3 covers 14 residues. The CDR3 loop reads CSAIQGLAVYEQYF. CDR3 coding DNA: TGCAGTGCCATACAAGGACTAGCGGTGTACGAGCAGTACTTC.

This rearrangement joins TRBV12-3 or TRBV12-4 to TRBJ1-1; D gene unclear. V lost 5 bases and J 11 bases, leaving 18 bases between the germline ends. The CDR3 loop spans 13 amino acids. CDR3 amino acids: CASSPPYPGGAFF. CDR3 bases: TGTGCCAGCAGTCCCCCCTACCCGGGTGGGGCTTTCTTT.

The chain couples TRBV20-1 to TRBJ2-2; TRBD2 agrees at 7 bases. CDR1 is DFQATT and CDR2 is SNEGSKA in the germline V gene (reference sequence). J gave up 6 bases and V 6 bases, and 10 bases lay outside the gene matches. This CDR3 contains 14 residues. CDR3 sequence (DNA): TGCAGTGCCCTAGTGGGAGGGGCCCCCGGGGAGCTGTTTTTT. Residues: CSALVGGAPGELFF.

This clonotype was recorded a few times. The chain couples TRBV19 to TRBJ2-7; 9 bases are shared with TRBD2. V trimming: 8 bases; J trimming: 2 bases; junction bases outside the gene matches: 7. Germline CDR1 reads LNHDA; CDR2 reads SQIVND (reference sequence). The CDR3 has 14 amino acids. The CDR3 DNA reads TGTGCCAGTGCCTCTAGCGGGACTACCTACGAGCAGTACTTC. It codes for CASASSGTTYEQYF.

This clonotype was picked up many times. CDR3 region: CASSSYYREGSYEQYF. The CDR3 DNA follows: TGTGCCAGCAGTTCCTACTACAGGGAAGGATCCTACGAGCAGTACTTC. V usage is TRBV6-5 and J usage is TRBJ2-7; D possibly corresponds to TRBD1 (6 bases). The germline V and J ends were trimmed by 4 bases and 1 base, with 17 bases remaining between them. CDR3 length: 16 residues. Germline lookup yields CDR1 MNHEY and CDR2 SVGAGI.

The V and J genes are TRBV18 and TRBJ1-1; D ambiguous. Deletions cut 4 bases from V and 3 bases from J, with 15 bases between. Germline V gives CDR1 KGHSH, CDR2 LQKENI. The CDR3 loop spans 15 amino acids. The CDR3 loop reads CASSRAPRRDTEAFF. The CDR3 nucleotides are TGTGCCAGCTCACGGGCACCACGGAGGGACACTGAAGCTTTCTTT.

The chain joins TRBV20-1 to TRBJ2-4; 8 bases are shared with TRBD2. CDR1 is DFQATT, CDR2 SNEGSKA, per germline (reference sequence). The ends lost 3 bases at V and 9 bases at J; junction bases unmatched: 10. The CDR3 sequence is 14 residues long. CDR3 sequence reads: CSASPTGGEVIQYF. For the CDR3, the DNA is TGCAGTGCTAGTCCGACCGGGGGGGAGGTCATTCAGTACTTC.

V is TRBV12-5 and J is TRBJ2-7; D remains ambiguous. This CDR3 spans 12 amino acids. Looked up from germline, CDR1 is LGHNT and CDR2 is FRNRAP. V lost 4 bases to trimming and J lost 4 bases, with 8 bases between them. Written as DNA, the CDR3 is TGTGCTAGTGGTTCGACCCTGTACGAGCAGTACTTC. As protein: CASGSTLYEQYF.

V gene TRBV29-1 combines with J gene TRBJ2-5; no firm D call. Trimming stripped 3 bases from V and 0 bases from J, with 5 bases between. Germline V lookup: CDR1 SQVTM, CDR2 ANQGSEA. The CDR3 totals 12 residues. CDR3 nucleotides: TGCAGCGTTGAGAACAACCAAGAGACCCAGTACTTC. It translates to CSVENNQETQYF.

The V gene is TRBV6-1, the J gene TRBJ2-7; D call uncertain. This CDR3 contains 15 residues. In germline, CDR1 is MNHNS, CDR2 SASEGT. The V gene lost 6 bases and the J gene lost 1 base, with 16 bases spanning the gap. CDR3 nucleotides: TGTGCCAGCAGCCCCAGCCCCCTGGGGTCCTACGAGCAGTACTTC. This translates into CASSPSPLGSYEQYF.

J is TRBJ2-2 and V is TRBV7-2, with 8 positions matching TRBD2. V lost 8 bases to trimming and J lost 4 bases; unmatched junction nucleotides: 6. CDR1 and CDR2 (germline): SGHTA, FQGNSA. The CDR3 loop spans 14 amino acids. CDR3 bases: TGTGCCAGCCGGGGGGGTATCGCCACCGGGGAGCTGTTTTTT. This encodes CASRGGIATGELFF.

The rearrangement joins TRBV5-1 to TRBJ2-1; TRBD2 matches at 9 bases. This CDR3 contains 16 residues. Trimming at V came to 0 bases and at J to 10 bases, leaving 11 bases not matched to a gene. Germline V lookup: CDR1 SGHRS, CDR2 YFSETQ. In nucleotides, the CDR3 is TGCGCCAGCAGCTTGGAGGGCGGGAGGGCCCTCGGAGAGCAGTTCTTC. Translation gives CASSLEGGRALGEQFF.

The chain links TRBV5-1 to TRBJ2-1; weak D call: TRBD1 (6 bases). Germline V gene lookup returns CDR1 SGHRS and CDR2 YFSETQ. The CDR3 length is 15 residues. Trimming removed 1 base at V and 4 bases at J, with 12 bases between. Written as DNA, the CDR3 is TGCGCCAGCAGCTTGTCGGCAGGGGTTTACAATGAGCAGTTCTTC. Protein sequence: CASSLSAGVYNEQFF.

The chain carries TRBV6-1 and TRBJ1-5; 7 positions match TRBD1. The J segment lost 1 base and the V segment lost 11 bases, leaving 5 bases of the junction unmatched. This CDR3 comprises 13 residues. The germline gives CDR1 MNHNS, CDR2 SASEGT. The CDR3 is CAGKTGSNQPQHF. The CDR3 DNA reads TGTGCCGGAAAGACAGGGAGCAATCAGCCCCAGCATTTT.

This clonotype has at least ten counts. This rearrangement joins TRBV7-2 to TRBJ2-7, with 14 bases aligning to TRBD2. In germline, CDR1 is SGHTA, CDR2 FQGNSA. This CDR3 spans 13 amino acids. V dropped 8 bases and J dropped 4; count of bases not matched to a gene: 1. CDR3 nucleotide sequence: TGTGCCAGCGGGACTAGCGGGAGTTACGAGCAGTACTTC. Translation: CASGTSGSYEQYF.

The table lists this clonotype with a few counts. This chain joins TRBV5-1 and TRBJ2-2, with TRBD1 matching 10 bases. V was pared by 0 bases and J by 9 bases, with 5 bases of the junction left unmatched. Germline-derived CDR1 and CDR2 are SGHRS and YFSETQ. The CDR3 is 15 amino acids. CDR3 sequence reads: CASSLADRGLRELFF. CDR3 coding DNA: TGCGCCAGCAGCTTGGCCGACAGGGGGCTGAGGGAGCTGTTTTTT.

This clonotype was observed many times. The chain has TRBV5-6 and TRBJ1-1; tentatively, D is TRBD1 (5 bases). Per the germline V gene, CDR1 is SGHDT and CDR2 is YYEEEE. The CDR3 is 14 amino acids. V lost 0 bases to trimming and J lost 4 bases, with 10 bases between them. The chain's CDR3 is CASSLARGGTEAFF. For the CDR3, the DNA is TGTGCCAGCAGCTTGGCTCGGGGGGGCACTGAAGCTTTCTTT.

This clonotype was recorded a few times. The chain uses TRBV20-1 and TRBJ2-7, with unresolved D. The ends were cut back, 4 bases at V and 5 bases at J, with 9 bases in the middle. From germline, CDR1 is DFQATT and CDR2 SNEGSKA (reference sequence). CDR3 length: 11 residues. The CDR3 DNA reads as TGCAGTGCTAATGAAAGACACGAGCAGTACTTC. Protein sequence: CSANERHEQYF.